The 31 T cell receptor beta chains listed next were all sequenced from one sample in a study of cytotoxic CD8 clonotypes in ibrutinib-treated CLL. Libraries were prepared by immunoSEQ multiplex PCR; TCRdb keeps only in-frame clonotypes and omits some of them. The sample shows a few hundred thousand clones, around four fifths of them seen only once. The material was PBMCs, obtained before ibrutinib treatment. All receptors derive from a human donor with chronic lymphocytic leukemia.

The chain employs TRBV7-9 and TRBJ1-1; D not resolved. Trimming removed 10 bases at V and 12 bases at J, with 15 bases between. The CDR3 has 10 residues. Germline V CDR1 and CDR2: SEHNR, FQNEAQ (reference sequence). The CDR3 spells CATTPREPFF. Here the CDR3 DNA reads TGTGCCACCACCCCGCGCGAGCCTTTCTTT.

V and J are TRBV4-2 and TRBJ2-1; D may be TRBD1 (6 bases). The CDR3 consists of 16 residues. CDR1 is LGHNA and CDR2 is YNFKEQ in the germline V gene. The V and J ends lost 0 bases and 5 bases respectively, with 14 bases between them. In DNA, the CDR3 is TGTGCCAGCAGCCAAGATTTCAGGGGCACCGACAATGAGCAGTTCTTC. Protein product: CASSQDFRGTDNEQFF.

The rearrangement joins TRBV7-2 to TRBJ2-5; D is unclear. The V gene's germline CDR1 is SGHTA and CDR2 FQGNSA. The CDR3 is 13 amino acids. V was shortened by 5 bases and J by 5 bases, with 12 bases between the two germline ends. This chain's CDR3 is CASSRVGLETQYF. The CDR3 nucleotides are TGTGCCAGCAGCCGGGTGGGTTTGGAGACCCAGTACTTC.

This chain connects TRBV6-5 to TRBJ1-3; the D gene is possibly TRBD1 (6 bases). Trimming removed 6 bases from V and 2 bases from J, with 14 bases in between. Germline V CDR1 and CDR2: MNHEY, SVGAGI. The CDR3 runs 15 residues. CDR3 protein: CASSPRGGPGNTIYF. CDR3 in DNA: TGTGCCAGCAGCCCCCGTGGGGGGCCTGGAAACACCATATATTTT.

J is TRBJ1-5 and V is TRBV15; D unclear. The CDR3 extends over 12 amino acids. The germline gives CDR1 LNHNV, CDR2 YYDKDF (reference sequence). V gave up 0 bases and J gave up 9 bases, with 6 bases separating them. The CDR3 loop is CATSRDRTPQHF. The CDR3 bases are TGTGCCACCAGCAGAGATCGCACGCCCCAGCATTTT. Together with reference TRBV15 and TRBJ1-5, the CDR3 gives the full variable domain: DAMVIQNPRYQVTQFGKPVTLSCSQTLNHNVMYWYQQKSSQAPKLLFHYYDKDFNNEADTPDNFQSRRPNTSFCFLDIRSPGLGDTAMYLCATSRDRTPQHFGDGTRLSIL.

The chain joins TRBV12-5 to TRBJ2-7; D is unresolved. V gave up 5 bases and J gave up 6 bases, with 8 bases separating them. There are 11 residues in the CDR3. Germline CDR1 and CDR2: LGHNT and FRNRAP. The CDR3 region is CASGGTGEQYF. The CDR3 DNA is TGTGCTAGTGGTGGAACGGGCGAGCAGTACTTC.

The chain carries TRBV27 and TRBJ1-2, with D unresolved. Trimming stripped 5 bases from V and 6 bases from J, with 13 bases between. This CDR3 comprises 13 residues. CDR1 and CDR2 from the germline V gene are MNHEY and SMNVEV (reference sequence). The CDR3 region has the DNA TGTGCCAGCAGTGAGTCCCCCGGAGATGGCTACACCTTC. Residues: CASSESPGDGYTF.

This rearrangement joins TRBV11-2 to TRBJ2-3; a possible D gene is TRBD1 (5 bases). The germline V gene has CDR1 SGHAT and CDR2 FQNNGV. The CDR3 sequence is 15 residues long. With 0 bases removed from V and 4 bases from J, the gap between germline ends came to 11 bases. DNA of the CDR3: TGTGCCAGCAGCTTAGATTTTCAGGGTTCAGATACGCAGTATTTT. Its translation: CASSLDFQGSDTQYF. Variable domain in full (rest from reference TRBV11-2 and TRBJ2-3): EAGVAQSPRYKIIEKRQSVAFWCNPISGHATLYWYQQILGQGPKLLIQFQNNGVVDDSQLPKDRFSAERLKGVDSTLKIQPAKLEDSAVYLCASSLDFQGSDTQYFGPGTRLTVL.

The V and J genes are TRBV5-1 and TRBJ2-7; 13 positions match TRBD2. The germline CDR1 and CDR2 sequences are SGHRS and YFSETQ. Losses at the gene ends were 3 bases for V and 5 bases for J; bases not matched to a gene: 8. This CDR3 has 16 amino acids. The CDR3 spells CASSSGRTSGSDEQYF. The CDR3 nucleotides are TGCGCCAGCAGCTCGGGACGGACTAGCGGGAGCGACGAGCAGTACTTC. The complete variable domain, with remaining parts taken from reference TRBV5-1 and TRBJ2-7, reads KAGVTQTPRYLIKTRGQQVTLSCSPISGHRSVSWYQQTPGQGLQFLFEYFSETQRNKGNFPGRFSGRQFSNSRSEMNVSTLELGDSALYLCASSSGRTSGSDEQYFGPGTRLTVT.

The genes are TRBV2 and TRBJ2-7; 8 bases are a match to TRBD1. V was pared by 9 bases and J by 3 bases, with 4 bases of the junction left unmatched. Germline CDR1 is SNHLY and CDR2 is FYNNEI. CDR3 length: 12 residues. The CDR3 DNA reads as TGTGCCAGTCGGGACAGGATCTACGAGCAGTACTTC. Translating it yields CASRDRIYEQYF.

V gene TRBV7-2 combines with J gene TRBJ2-3, with D perhaps TRBD2 (5 bases). Trimming took off 1 base at V and 4 bases at J, with 9 bases between the two ends. Germline CDR1 is SGHTA and CDR2 is FQGNSA. This CDR3 has 14 amino acids. The CDR3 DNA follows: TGTGCCAGCAGCTTAGAAACTAGTCCAGATACGCAGTATTTT. It encodes CASSLETSPDTQYF. The whole variable domain, remainder taken from reference TRBV7-2 and TRBJ2-3, is GAGVSQSPSNKVTEKGKDVELRCDPISGHTALYWYRQSLGQGLEFLIYFQGNSAPDKSGLPSDRFSAERTGGSVSTLTIQRTQQEDSAVYLCASSLETSPDTQYFGPGTRLTVL.

The chain is built from TRBV5-6 and TRBJ2-7; TRBD1 agrees at 7 bases. V shed 4 bases and J 5 bases; nucleotides not matched to a gene: 12. The CDR3 loop spans 15 amino acids. Germline loops: CDR1 SGHDT, CDR2 YYEEEE. This chain's CDR3 is CASSPATGVVHEQYF. DNA of the CDR3: TGTGCCAGCAGCCCGGCAACAGGGGTGGTTCACGAGCAGTACTTC. Full variable domain (outside the CDR3, taken from reference TRBV5-6 and TRBJ2-7): DAGVTQSPTHLIKTRGQQVTLRCSPKSGHDTVSWYQQALGQGPQFIFQYYEEEERQRGNFPDRFSGHQFPNYSSELNVNALLLGDSALYLCASSPATGVVHEQYFGPGTRLTVT.

This chain connects TRBV5-6 to TRBJ2-1; D remains ambiguous. This CDR3 is 15 amino acids long. V lost 4 bases to trimming and J lost 9 bases, with 20 bases between them. The germline gives CDR1 SGHDT, CDR2 YYEEEE. CDR3 region: CASSLSPRLDGEQFF. CDR3 DNA: TGTGCCAGCAGCCTGTCGCCGAGACTCGACGGTGAGCAGTTCTTC.

This chain links TRBV20-1 with TRBJ2-5; D call uncertain. CDR1 is DFQATT, CDR2 SNEGSKA, per germline (reference sequence). The CDR3 length is 11 residues. Between the trimmed V and J ends, which lost 4 bases and 0 bases, there was a span of 3 bases. CDR3 amino acids: CSANHQETQYF. The CDR3 DNA is TGCAGTGCTAACCACCAAGAGACCCAGTACTTC.

J is TRBJ1-3 and V is TRBV2; TRBD1 matches at 11 bases. Germline values: CDR1 SNHLY, CDR2 FYNNEI. This CDR3 contains 17 residues. V lost 6 bases and J lost 1; bases outside the gene matches: 8. For the CDR3, the DNA is TGTGCCAGCAGGAGGACAGGGGGCGCTTCTTCTGGAAACACCATATATTTT. Translating gives CASRRTGGASSGNTIYF. The full variable domain, its missing parts supplied by reference TRBV2 and TRBJ1-3, is EPEVTQTPSHQVTQMGQEVILRCVPISNHLYFYWYRQILGQKVEFLVSFYNNEISEKSEIFDDQFSVERPDGSNFTLKIRSTKLEDSAMYFCASRRTGGASSGNTIYFGEGSWLTVV.

The chain carries TRBV5-1 and TRBJ2-5; possible D gene TRBD1, 6 bases. This CDR3 region has 13 residues. V lost 4 bases to trimming and J lost 3 bases, with 10 bases between them. The germline V gene encodes CDR1 SGHRS and CDR2 YFSETQ. CDR3 bases: TGCGCCAGCAGCAACAGGGTGGAAGAGACCCAGTACTTC. This codes for CASSNRVEETQYF. Full variable domain (rest looked up from reference TRBV5-1 and TRBJ2-5): KAGVTQTPRYLIKTRGQQVTLSCSPISGHRSVSWYQQTPGQGLQFLFEYFSETQRNKGNFPGRFSGRQFSNSRSEMNVSTLELGDSALYLCASSNRVEETQYFGPGTRLLVL.

This chain connects TRBV6-1 to TRBJ1-5; D call uncertain. V shed 3 bases and J shed 3 bases, with 6 bases lying between them. The CDR3 totals 13 residues. Germline CDR1 reads MNHNS; CDR2 reads SASEGT. CDR3 DNA: TGTGCCAGCAGTGACTTCCTCAATCAGCCCCAGCATTTT. This gives the protein CASSDFLNQPQHF.

About this clone: This sample also contains other DNA sequences that code for the same CDR3. The J gene is TRBJ1-2, the V gene TRBV15, with 7 bases that match TRBD1. The CDR3 spans 15 residues. CDR1 LNHNV and CDR2 YYDKDF come from the germline V gene (reference sequence). After removal of 0 bases from V and 5 bases from J, the junction contained 6 bases not matched to a gene. The CDR3 coding sequence is TGTGCCACCAGCAGAGATAAGGGGGCTGGGTATGGCTACACCTTC. Amino acids: CATSRDKGAGYGYTF.

This chain links TRBV5-6 with TRBJ1-2; D uncertain. The CDR3 is 15 residues long. Germline CDR1 is SGHDT and CDR2 is YYEEEE. V was cut by 1 base and J by 1 base, with 11 bases left in between. In DNA form, the CDR3 reads TGTGCCAGCAGCTTGTTGCGGGAAAGTAACTATGGCTACACCTTC. This encodes CASSLLRESNYGYTF.

The chain recombines TRBV7-9 with TRBJ2-1; 9 bases are shared with TRBD2. The junction had 8 bases not matched to a gene; V was cut back by 5 bases and J by 6 bases. The CDR3 contains 15 residues. The germline gives CDR1 SEHNR, CDR2 FQNEAQ (reference sequence). For the CDR3, the DNA is TGTGCCAGCAGCCCCGGGACTAGCAGACCCAATGAGCAGTTCTTC. Its protein is CASSPGTSRPNEQFF. The complete variable domain, with remaining parts taken from reference TRBV7-9 and TRBJ2-1, reads DTGVSQNPRHKITKRGQNVTFRCDPISEHNRLYWYRQTLGQGPEFLTYFQNEAQLEKSRLLSDRFSAERPKGSFSTLEIQRTEQGDSAMYLCASSPGTSRPNEQFFGPGTRLTVL.

V is TRBV10-1 and J is TRBJ2-1, with D perhaps assigned TRBD1 or TRBD2 (5 bases each). Trimming cost V 3 bases and J 4 bases, with 19 bases left between them. CDR1 is WNHNN, CDR2 SYGVQD, per germline (reference sequence). The CDR3 extends over 17 amino acids. The CDR3 spells CASSDYSLRGSYNEQFF. The CDR3 DNA sequence: TGCGCCAGCAGTGATTATTCGCTCCGGGGCTCATACAATGAGCAGTTCTTC.

This rearrangement joins TRBV28 to TRBJ1-2; D might be TRBD1 (6 bases). Germline-derived CDR1 and CDR2 are MDHEN and SYDVKM. V was shortened by 8 bases and J by 4 bases, with 20 bases between the two germline ends. The CDR3 has 15 residues. CDR3 protein: CASSTRTVRLYGYTF. DNA for the CDR3: TGTGCCAGCTCGACTCGGACAGTAAGACTCTATGGCTACACCTTC.

The CDR3 sequence is CASSFRDRGYEQYF. The CDR3 DNA follows: TGCGCCAGCAGCTTCAGGGACAGGGGGTACGAGCAGTACTTC. The rearrangement uses TRBV5-1 and TRBJ2-7; TRBD1 agrees at 11 bases. This CDR3 region has 14 residues. Germline CDR1 and CDR2: SGHRS and YFSETQ. Germline trimming cut 2 bases from V and 4 bases from J; bases unmatched to any gene: 2.

The chain recombines TRBV7-9 with TRBJ2-7, with D possibly TRBD2 on 5 matching bases. This CDR3 is built from 15 residues. The V and J ends lost 6 bases and 2 bases respectively, with 17 bases between them. Germline V gives CDR1 SEHNR, CDR2 FQNEAQ (reference sequence). The CDR3 coding sequence is TGTGCCAGCAGTCCTAAGGCGGGCCTCCCCTACGAGCAGTACTTC. It encodes CASSPKAGLPYEQYF.

In its sample, this clone was seen a few times. The chain is built from TRBV6-4 and TRBJ2-1; unclear D gene. This CDR3 has 15 residues. Germline V gene sequence: CDR1 MRHNA, CDR2 SNTAGT. V was cut by 3 bases and J by 3 bases, with 12 bases left in between. DNA for the CDR3: TGTGCCAGCAGTGAGGGCCCATCGGGCTACAATGAGCAGTTCTTC. It specifies CASSEGPSGYNEQFF.

This rearrangement joins TRBV9 to TRBJ2-7; perhaps TRBD1 as D (5 bases). The V gene lost 4 bases and the J gene lost 4 bases, with 18 bases spanning the gap. The CDR3 covers 15 residues. Germline V CDR1 and CDR2: SGDLS, YYNGEE. The CDR3 here is CASSPPDPGKYEQYF. CDR3 DNA sequence: TGTGCCAGCAGCCCACCGGACCCAGGGAAATACGAGCAGTACTTC.

The chain is built from TRBV5-4 and TRBJ2-7; either TRBD1 or TRBD2 may fit D (6 bases each). V was cut by 4 bases and J by 7 bases, with 21 bases left in between. The germline CDR1 and CDR2 sequences are SGHNT and YYREEE (reference sequence). This CDR3 comprises 15 residues. As DNA, the CDR3 is TGTGCCAGCAGCCAAAGGGGGGAGAGGCTGAGTGAGCAGTACTTC. It specifies CASSQRGERLSEQYF. The whole variable domain, filled in from reference TRBV5-4 and TRBJ2-7, reads ETGVTQSPTHLIKTRGQQVTLRCSSQSGHNTVSWYQQALGQGPQFIFQYYREEENGRGNFPPRFSGLQFPNYSSELNVNALELDDSALYLCASSQRGERLSEQYFGPGTRLTVT.

V gene TRBV9 combines with J gene TRBJ2-5; the D is unclear. V shed 0 bases and J shed 5 bases, with 8 bases lying between them. CDR3 size: 13 residues. CDR1 is SGDLS and CDR2 is YYNGEE in the germline V gene. CDR3: CASSVGTPETQYF. Here the CDR3 DNA reads TGTGCCAGCAGCGTAGGGACCCCCGAGACCCAGTACTTC.

V gene TRBV9 combines with J gene TRBJ2-2, with 14 bases fitting TRBD2. The CDR3 is 16 amino acids. V shed 3 bases and J 5 bases; nucleotides not matched to a gene: 3. The germline V gene encodes CDR1 SGDLS and CDR2 YYNGEE. The DNA for the CDR3 is TGTGCCAGCAGCGGACTAGCGGGAGGGTGGACCGGGGAGCTGTTTTTT. Its translation is CASSGLAGGWTGELFF.

This clone was counted a few times. This chain uses TRBV29-1 with TRBJ1-2; D gene ambiguous. Trimming pared 3 bases from V and 3 bases from J, leaving 8 bases between. The CDR3 is made up of 12 amino acids. Per germline, CDR1 SQVTM and CDR2 ANQGSEA. The CDR3 DNA sequence: TGCAGCGTTGAGCGGCATGACTATGGCTACACCTTC. It codes for CSVERHDYGYTF.

The rearrangement joins TRBV27 to TRBJ2-1; the D gene is possibly TRBD2 (6 bases). The length of the CDR3 is 16 residues. The germline gives CDR1 MNHEY, CDR2 SMNVEV (reference sequence). The V end lost 3 bases, the J end lost 3 bases, and 15 bases lay between the germline ends. In DNA form, the CDR3 reads TGTGCCAGCAGTTTGGGAGGTGGACTAAGCTACAATGAGCAGTTCTTC. Residues: CASSLGGGLSYNEQFF.